This T cell receptor beta chain was recovered during a study of T-cell memory formation after mild COVID-19. Overall study: For the most part, TCR clusters were specific to one donor.

Each CDR3 protein is one row after TCRdb ran MiXCR on the 5' RACE reads. In the table there are approximately 260,000 distinct CDR3 sequences, approximately 15% of which are singletons. Overall study findings and caveats: Shrinking CD4+ clones resided mostly in CM and EM, and CD8+ ones in EMRA.

As concerns this clonotype: As yet, its antigen is unknown.

CDR3 length: 14 amino acids. Germline values: CDR1 MNHNS, CDR2 SASEGT. V was trimmed by 6 bases and J by 4 bases, leaving 15 bases between them. Sample: PBMCs or a T cell subset sorted from them (not recorded which). V is TRBV6-1 and J is TRBJ1-2; the D is unclear. The TCR comes from a man between 18 and 29 years old who had mild COVID-19 (a few samples of this study predate the infection). Cell type and time point are not known. DNA of the CDR3: TGTGCCAGCAGGAGGGAGGACGTAGTCTATGGCTACACCTTC. Protein product: CASRREDVVYGYTF.